The present TCR beta chain was sequenced within a study of OX40 agonist ivuxolimab in advanced cancers. Study findings and constraints: Clonal expansion was seen in CD4+ and CD8+ blood T cells by week 6 at 0.1 to 3.0 mg/kg. More expanded clones were seen, on average, in CD8+ T cells than in CD4+.

V was clipped by 2 bases and J by 1 base; unmatched bases: 11. Germline V gene data show CDR1 as MNHEY and CDR2 as SMNVEV (reference sequence). This CDR3 contains 18 residues. The table lists this clone with a few counts. What it recognizes is unknown. Clones were sequenced by immunoSEQ multiplex PCR, and TCRdb holds only the in-frame ones, with some missing. The profile shows about 72,000 clones, around four fifths of them singletons. Here the sequenced sample was CD4+ or CD8+ T cells sorted from blood, taken in a trial of the OX40 agonist ivuxolimab. V is TRBV27 and J is TRBJ1-1; 9 bases are shared with TRBD1. This clonotype was sampled from an adult with an advanced solid tumor such as melanoma, head and neck, liver or kidney cancer. DNA for the CDR3: TGTGCCAGCAGTTTAGTTTACAGGGGGCGGCTCGGGAACACTGAAGCTTTCTTT. This translates into CASSLVYRGRLGNTEAFF.